Each of the 12 T cell receptor beta chains below was sequenced from the same sample in a study of PD-1 blockade in classical Hodgkin lymphoma. The data were produced by immunoSEQ multiplex PCR, yet TCRdb's version contains in-frame clones alone and is incomplete. The sample shows 25,000 or so clones, approximately 88% of them seen only once. Indicated time point: cycle 4 day 1 (C4D1), after five to seven weeks of nivolumab. Autologous stem cell transplantation was followed by relapse in every patient, and brentuximab vedotin exposure varied. The starting material was peripheral blood mononuclear cells (PBMCs), obtained before the fourth cycle of nivolumab. These receptors were obtained from a human donor with classical Hodgkin lymphoma.

The V gene is TRBV6-1, the J gene TRBJ2-7, with D unresolved. Trimming took off 1 base at V and 4 bases at J, with 17 bases between the two ends. CDR3 length equals 16 residues. Germline CDR1 MNHNS, CDR2 SASEGT. The CDR3 sequence is CASSEDLGSSSYEQYF. In DNA form, the CDR3 reads TGTGCCAGCAGTGAAGACCTGGGAAGCTCCTCATACGAGCAGTACTTC.

This clone has more than one count but fewer than ten. V usage is TRBV6-4 and J usage is TRBJ1-2; D is possibly TRBD1 (6 bases). This CDR3 is 14 amino acids long. The V gene's germline CDR1 is MRHNA and CDR2 SNTAGT. Trimming took 3 bases from V and 5 from J, leaving 13 bases between them. As DNA, the CDR3 is TGTGCCAGCAGTGATACAGGGTTAGGATATGGCTACACCTTC. Its translation is CASSDTGLGYGYTF.

Concerning this clone: A junction boundary mismatches the germline segment, possibly from a read error. The chain uses TRBV4-1 and TRBJ2-1; 7 positions match TRBD2. This CDR3 spans 16 amino acids. Germline V CDR1 and CDR2: MGHRA, YSYEKL. For the CDR3, the DNA is TGCGCCAACAGCCAAGCCCTGCGGGGGACCTACAATGAGCAGTTCTTC. Protein product: CANSQALRGTYNEQFF.

The V call is TRBV29-1, the J call TRBJ1-1, with D unresolved. Between the trimmed V and J ends, which lost 4 bases and 3 bases, there was a span of 6 bases. From germline, CDR1 is SQVTM and CDR2 ANQGSEA. The CDR3 spans 11 residues. In nucleotides, the CDR3 is TGCAGCGTTGGGGGATACACTGAAGCTTTCTTT. Its translation: CSVGGYTEAFF.

V gene TRBV4-1 combines with J gene TRBJ2-7, with unresolved D. V was shortened by 3 bases and J by 3 bases, with 18 bases between the two germline ends. The CDR3 has 16 residues. Germline values: CDR1 MGHRA, CDR2 YSYEKL. As DNA, the CDR3 is TGCGCCAGCAGCCAGGTTAATCTGGTAACCTACTACGAGCAGTACTTC. Its translation is CASSQVNLVTYYEQYF.

This chain joins TRBV10-2 and TRBJ1-1; 7 bases fit TRBD1. Germline CDR1 and CDR2: WSHSY and SAAADI. This CDR3 is 14 amino acids long. V was pared by 7 bases and J by 3 bases, with 8 bases of the junction left unmatched. This chain's CDR3 is CASILDRPYTEAFF. CDR3 coding DNA: TGCGCCAGCATTCTGGACAGGCCCTACACTGAAGCTTTCTTT.

This sequence joins TRBV7-9 and TRBJ1-4, with D possibly being TRBD1 (5 bases). The germline V gene has CDR1 SEHNR and CDR2 FQNEAQ (reference sequence). The CDR3 loop spans 15 amino acids. V was trimmed by 5 bases and J by 5 bases, leaving 15 bases between them. The CDR3 DNA sequence: TGTGCCAGCAGCCCCGGGGAGGGGAGAAATGAAAAACTGTTTTTT. Translated: CASSPGEGRNEKLFF. Full variable domain (outside the CDR3, taken from reference TRBV7-9 and TRBJ1-4): DTGVSQNPRHKITKRGQNVTFRCDPISEHNRLYWYRQTLGQGPEFLTYFQNEAQLEKSRLLSDRFSAERPKGSFSTLEIQRTEQGDSAMYLCASSPGEGRNEKLFFGSGTQLSVL.

J is TRBJ2-4 and V is TRBV19; no clear D. Trimming removed 5 bases at V and 7 bases at J, with 15 bases between. Per the germline V gene, CDR1 is LNHDA and CDR2 is SQIVND (reference sequence). The CDR3 runs to 14 residues. The CDR3 DNA reads as TGTGCCAGTAGTTCCAGTCGACCCAGCAACATTCAGTACTTC. This sequence encodes CASSSSRPSNIQYF.

This clone was seen a few times. The chain employs TRBV9 and TRBJ2-7; D may be TRBD1 (6 bases). Deletions cut 3 bases from V and 3 bases from J, with 16 bases between. The CDR3 extends over 15 amino acids. CDR1 is SGDLS, CDR2 YYNGEE, per germline. Here the CDR3 reads CASSAGLGAGYEQYF. The DNA for the CDR3 is TGTGCCAGCAGCGCGGGGTTGGGGGCGGGCTACGAGCAGTACTTC. The full variable domain, in which reference TRBV9 and TRBJ2-7 provide the parts outside the CDR3, is DSGVTQTPKHLITATGQRVTLRCSPRSGDLSVYWYQQSLDQGLQFLIQYYNGEERAKGNILERFSAQQFPDLHSELNLSSLELGDSALYFCASSAGLGAGYEQYFGPGTRLTVT.

This chain connects TRBV29-1 to TRBJ2-3, with 12 bases aligning to TRBD2. Germline CDR1 and CDR2: SQVTM and ANQGSEA. This CDR3 is built from 13 residues. V was pared by 6 bases and J by 6 bases, with 4 bases of the junction left unmatched. CDR3 sequence: CSVRTSGMDTQYF. The CDR3 bases are TGCAGCGTCCGGACTAGCGGGATGGATACGCAGTATTTT.

V gene TRBV6-1 combines with J gene TRBJ2-7, with D perhaps matching TRBD1 (6 bases). The length of the CDR3 is 19 residues. V was trimmed by 1 base and J by 2 bases, leaving 24 bases between them. Germline CDR1 reads MNHNS; CDR2 reads SASEGT. Here the CDR3 DNA reads TGTGCCAGCAGTGAAGTAGACAGGCTGTCGGTCATCGTACCCTACGAGCAGTACTTC. Protein product: CASSEVDRLSVIVPYEQYF.

As regards this clone: One end of the junction varies from germline; a read error may be responsible. The rearrangement joins TRBV5-1 to TRBJ2-7; TRBD2 matches 10 bases. Germline-derived CDR1 and CDR2 are SGHRS and YFSETQ. This CDR3 has 15 residues. Here the CDR3 DNA reads TGTGCCAGCAGCTTGGTTCTAGCGGGGGACTCAGGGCAGTACTTC. Protein product: CASSLVLAGDSGQYF.